The 5 T cell receptor beta chains in this list originate from one sample, sequenced in a study of cytomegalovirus exposure and HLA in healthy donors. Use of 60 Vbeta and 13 Jbeta primers characterized the PCR. Assay used: immunoSEQ multiplex PCR; TCRdb lists only in-frame clones, some missing. Here the sample spans about 92,000 clones, 84% being singletons. Source material: PBMCs. The receptors shown here come from a woman in her late teens or twenties in good health and CMV-seropositive.

The chain links TRBV5-6 to TRBJ2-3, with TRBD2 identical over 9 bases. With V trimmed by 0 bases and J by 2 bases, 10 bases remained unmatched. The CDR3 is 18 amino acids. Germline V gene sequence: CDR1 SGHDT, CDR2 YYEEEE. CDR3 protein: CASSLGAAGGPFTDTQYF. The CDR3 region has the DNA TGTGCCAGCAGCTTGGGCGCGGCGGGAGGGCCTTTCACAGATACGCAGTATTTT.

This clone has just one count. This chain joins TRBV10-3 and TRBJ2-7, with 9 bases lining up with TRBD1. CDR1 and CDR2 from the germline V gene are ENHRY and SYGVKD. V shed 3 bases, J shed 2 bases, and the junction held 8 bases outside the gene matches. The CDR3 is 16 residues long. The CDR3 coding sequence is TGTGCCATCAGTGAAGGGACAGGGCAGGGTACCTACGAGCAGTACTTC. It encodes CAISEGTGQGTYEQYF.

The chain joins TRBV6-1 to TRBJ1-4; 7 positions match TRBD1. CDR3 length equals 14 residues. Germline-derived CDR1 and CDR2 are MNHNS and SASEGT. V lost 6 bases and J lost 8; bases outside the gene matches: 9. In DNA form, the CDR3 reads TGTGCCAGCAGAATGAGGGGGCTGCAAGAAAAACTGTTTTTT. Translation gives CASRMRGLQEKLFF.

In this sample, this clone turned up once. The CDR3 DNA follows: TGTGCCAGCAGTTACCGGGGGGTGGAGACCCAGTACTTC. It specifies CASSYRGVETQYF. V is TRBV6-5 and J is TRBJ2-5; 7 bases align to TRBD2. V was pared by 2 bases and J by 5 bases, with 2 bases of the junction left unmatched. This CDR3 has 13 residues. Germline V gene lookup returns CDR1 MNHEY and CDR2 SVGAGI.

This chain links TRBV7-9 with TRBJ2-7; 7 bases fit TRBD1. Per germline, CDR1 SEHNR and CDR2 FQNEAQ (reference sequence). With 2 bases clipped from V and 4 bases from J, the junction kept 2 bases outside the gene matches. The CDR3 has 13 residues. The CDR3: CASSLKQGYEQYF. The CDR3, as DNA: TGTGCCAGCAGCTTAAAACAGGGGTACGAGCAGTACTTC.